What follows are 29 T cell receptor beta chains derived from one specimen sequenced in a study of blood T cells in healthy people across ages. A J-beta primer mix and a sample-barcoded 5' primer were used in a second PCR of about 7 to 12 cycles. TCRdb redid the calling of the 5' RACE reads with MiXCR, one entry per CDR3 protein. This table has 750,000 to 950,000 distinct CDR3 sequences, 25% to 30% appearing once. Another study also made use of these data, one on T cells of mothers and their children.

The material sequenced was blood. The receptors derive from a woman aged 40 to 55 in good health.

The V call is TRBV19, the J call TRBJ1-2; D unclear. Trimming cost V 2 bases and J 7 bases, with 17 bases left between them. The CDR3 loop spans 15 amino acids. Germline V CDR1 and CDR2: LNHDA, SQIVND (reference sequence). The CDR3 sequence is CASSIRDPVLSGYTF. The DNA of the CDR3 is TGTGCCAGTAGTATACGAGACCCAGTCCTCTCTGGCTACACCTTC.

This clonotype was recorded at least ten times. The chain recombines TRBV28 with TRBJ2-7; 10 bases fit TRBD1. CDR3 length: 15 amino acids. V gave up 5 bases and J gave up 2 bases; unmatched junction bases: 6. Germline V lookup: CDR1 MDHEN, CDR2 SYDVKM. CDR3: CASSGEGTGAYEQYF. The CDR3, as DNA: TGTGCCAGCAGTGGCGAAGGGACAGGGGCCTACGAGCAGTACTTC.

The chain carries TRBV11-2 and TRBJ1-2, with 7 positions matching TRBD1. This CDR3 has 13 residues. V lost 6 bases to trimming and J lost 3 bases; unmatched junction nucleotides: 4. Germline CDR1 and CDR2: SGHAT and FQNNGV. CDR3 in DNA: TGTGCCAGCAGTACGACAGGGTACTATGGCTACACCTTC. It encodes CASSTTGYYGYTF.

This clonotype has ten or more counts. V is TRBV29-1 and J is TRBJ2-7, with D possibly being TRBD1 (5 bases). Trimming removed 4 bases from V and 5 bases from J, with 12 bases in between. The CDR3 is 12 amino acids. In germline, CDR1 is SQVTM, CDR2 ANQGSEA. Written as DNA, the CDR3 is TGCAGCGTTGCCAGGGAAACCCACGAGCAGTACTTC. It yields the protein CSVARETHEQYF.

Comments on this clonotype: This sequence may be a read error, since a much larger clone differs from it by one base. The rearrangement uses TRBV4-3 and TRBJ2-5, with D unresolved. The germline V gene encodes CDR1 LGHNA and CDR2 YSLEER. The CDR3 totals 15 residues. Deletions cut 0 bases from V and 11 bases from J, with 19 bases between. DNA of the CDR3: TGCGCCAGCAGCCAAGATAAACTAATCATTGTTGAGCAGTACTTC. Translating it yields CASSQDKLIIVEQYF.

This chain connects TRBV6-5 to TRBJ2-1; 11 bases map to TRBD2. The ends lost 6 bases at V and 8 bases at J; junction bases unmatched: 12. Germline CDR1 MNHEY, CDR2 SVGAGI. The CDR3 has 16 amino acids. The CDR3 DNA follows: TGTGCCAGCAGCGCCGAAGCTAGCGGGGGGTTGTATGAGCAGTTCTTC. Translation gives CASSAEASGGLYEQFF.

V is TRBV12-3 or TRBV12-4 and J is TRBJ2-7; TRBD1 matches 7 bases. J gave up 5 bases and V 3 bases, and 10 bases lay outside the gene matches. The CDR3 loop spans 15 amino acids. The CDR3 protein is CASSLGQSSIHEQYF. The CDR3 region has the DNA TGTGCCAGCAGTTTGGGACAGTCCTCTATCCACGAGCAGTACTTC.

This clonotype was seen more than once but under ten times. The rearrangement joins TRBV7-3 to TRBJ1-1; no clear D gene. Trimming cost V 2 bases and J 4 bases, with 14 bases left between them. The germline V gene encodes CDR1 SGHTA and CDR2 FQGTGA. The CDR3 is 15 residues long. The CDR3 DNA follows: TGTGCCAGCAGCTTAGGGCGCGGTATGAGCACTGAAGCTTTCTTT. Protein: CASSLGRGMSTEAFF. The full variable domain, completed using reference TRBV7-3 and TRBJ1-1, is GAGVSQTPSNKVTEKGKYVELRCDPISGHTALYWYRQSLGQGPEFLIYFQGTGAADDSGLPNDRFFAVRPEGSVSTLKIQRTERGDSAVYLCASSLGRGMSTEAFFGQGTRLTVV.

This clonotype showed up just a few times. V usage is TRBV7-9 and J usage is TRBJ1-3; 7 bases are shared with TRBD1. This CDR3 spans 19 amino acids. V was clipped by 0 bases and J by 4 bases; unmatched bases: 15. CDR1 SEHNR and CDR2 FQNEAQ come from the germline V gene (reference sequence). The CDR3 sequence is CASSLAFGSEGASGNTIYF. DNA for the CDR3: TGTGCCAGCAGCTTAGCATTCGGGTCGGAGGGGGCATCCGGAAACACCATATATTTT.

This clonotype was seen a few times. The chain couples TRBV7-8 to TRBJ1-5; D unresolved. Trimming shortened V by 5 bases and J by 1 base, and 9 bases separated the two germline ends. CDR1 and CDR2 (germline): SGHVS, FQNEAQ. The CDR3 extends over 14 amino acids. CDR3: CASSKDLSNQPQHF. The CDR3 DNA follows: TGTGCCAGCAGCAAAGACTTGAGCAATCAGCCCCAGCATTTT.

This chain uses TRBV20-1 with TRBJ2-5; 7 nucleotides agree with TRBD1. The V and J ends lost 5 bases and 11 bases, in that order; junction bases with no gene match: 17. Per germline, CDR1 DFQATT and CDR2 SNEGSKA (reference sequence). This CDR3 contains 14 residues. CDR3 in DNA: TGCAGTGCTCGGAACAGGGGTGTAAACAATGAGCAGTACTTC. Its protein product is CSARNRGVNNEQYF.

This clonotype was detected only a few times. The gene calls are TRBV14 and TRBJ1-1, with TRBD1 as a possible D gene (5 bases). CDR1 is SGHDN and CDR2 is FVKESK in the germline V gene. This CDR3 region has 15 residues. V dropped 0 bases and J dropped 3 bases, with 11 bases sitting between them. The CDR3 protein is CASSQDRTRHTEAFF. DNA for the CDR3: TGTGCCAGCAGCCAAGATAGGACACGGCACACTGAAGCTTTCTTT. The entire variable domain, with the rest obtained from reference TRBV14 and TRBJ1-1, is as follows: EAGVTQFPSHSVIEKGQTVTLRCDPISGHDNLYWYRRVMGKEIKFLLHFVKESKQDESGMPNNRFLAERTGGTYSTLKVQPAELEDSGVYFCASSQDRTRHTEAFFGQGTRLTVV.

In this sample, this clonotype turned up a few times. CDR3 bases: TGCGCCAGCAGCCAAGACCGACAGGGTTACAATGAGCAGTTCTTC. It translates to CASSQDRQGYNEQFF. The rearrangement links TRBV4-3 to TRBJ2-1; the match to TRBD1 covers 7 bases. CDR3 length equals 15 residues. Trimming took 0 bases from V and 4 from J; bases not matched to a gene: 3. Germline CDR1 and CDR2: LGHNA and YSLEER.

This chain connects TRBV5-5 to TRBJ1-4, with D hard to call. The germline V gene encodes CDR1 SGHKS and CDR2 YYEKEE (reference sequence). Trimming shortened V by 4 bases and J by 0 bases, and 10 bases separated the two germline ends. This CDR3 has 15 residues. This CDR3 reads CASSPEAATNEKLFF. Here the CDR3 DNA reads TGTGCCAGCAGCCCCGAGGCTGCAACTAATGAAAAACTGTTTTTT.

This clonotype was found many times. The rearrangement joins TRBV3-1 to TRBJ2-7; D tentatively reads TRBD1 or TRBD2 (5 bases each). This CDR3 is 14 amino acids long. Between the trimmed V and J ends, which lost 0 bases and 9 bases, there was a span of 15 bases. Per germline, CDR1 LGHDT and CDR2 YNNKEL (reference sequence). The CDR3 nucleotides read TGTGCCAGCAGCCAAGAGCTCGGGACCGCGCGGCAGTACTTC. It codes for CASSQELGTARQYF.

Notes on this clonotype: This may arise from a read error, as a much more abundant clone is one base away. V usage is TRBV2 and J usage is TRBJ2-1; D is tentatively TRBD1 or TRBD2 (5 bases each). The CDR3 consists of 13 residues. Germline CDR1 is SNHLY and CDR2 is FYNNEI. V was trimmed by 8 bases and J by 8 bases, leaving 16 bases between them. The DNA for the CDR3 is TGTGCCAGCGGTGGGGGTTTGGGGGATGAGCAGTTCTTC. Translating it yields CASGGGLGDEQFF.

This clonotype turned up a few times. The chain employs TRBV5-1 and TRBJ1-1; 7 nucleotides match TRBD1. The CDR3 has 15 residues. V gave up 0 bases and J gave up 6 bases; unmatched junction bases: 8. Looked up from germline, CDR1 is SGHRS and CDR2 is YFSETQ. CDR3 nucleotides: TGCGCCAGCAGCTTGGCGAACAGGGGTGGTTCTGAAGCTTTCTTT. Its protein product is CASSLANRGGSEAFF.

Here the CDR3 reads CASSLEPTGGNYGYTF. As DNA, the CDR3 is TGTGCCAGCAGTTTAGAGCCTACGGGGGGCAACTATGGCTACACCTTC. V usage is TRBV12-3 or TRBV12-4 and J usage is TRBJ1-2; tentative D call: TRBD1 (6 bases). The CDR3 extends over 16 amino acids. Trimming took 1 base from V and 2 from J, leaving 14 bases between them.

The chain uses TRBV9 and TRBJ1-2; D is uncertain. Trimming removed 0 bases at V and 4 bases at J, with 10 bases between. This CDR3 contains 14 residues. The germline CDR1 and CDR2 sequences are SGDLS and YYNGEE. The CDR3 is CASSVDPGSYGYTF. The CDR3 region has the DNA TGTGCCAGCAGCGTAGACCCCGGAAGCTATGGCTACACCTTC.

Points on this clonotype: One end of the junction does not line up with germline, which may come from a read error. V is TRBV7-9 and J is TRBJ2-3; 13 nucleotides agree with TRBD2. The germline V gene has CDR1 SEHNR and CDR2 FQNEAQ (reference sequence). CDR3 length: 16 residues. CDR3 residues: CVSSGGLAGITDTQYF. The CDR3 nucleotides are TGTGTCAGCAGCGGGGGACTAGCGGGGATCACAGATACGCAGTATTTT.

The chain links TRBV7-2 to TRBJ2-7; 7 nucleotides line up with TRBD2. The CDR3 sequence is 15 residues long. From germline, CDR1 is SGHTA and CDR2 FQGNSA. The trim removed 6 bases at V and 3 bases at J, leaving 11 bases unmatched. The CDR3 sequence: CASRSVGGGGYEQYF. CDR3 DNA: TGTGCCAGCAGATCGGTGGGCGGGGGAGGCTACGAGCAGTACTTC.

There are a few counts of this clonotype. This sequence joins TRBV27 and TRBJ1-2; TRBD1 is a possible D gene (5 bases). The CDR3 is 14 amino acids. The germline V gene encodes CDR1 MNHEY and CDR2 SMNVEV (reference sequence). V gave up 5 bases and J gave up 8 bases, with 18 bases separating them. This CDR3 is CASSHYTGQSGYTF. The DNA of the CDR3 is TGTGCCAGCAGTCATTACACAGGACAATCCGGCTACACCTTC.

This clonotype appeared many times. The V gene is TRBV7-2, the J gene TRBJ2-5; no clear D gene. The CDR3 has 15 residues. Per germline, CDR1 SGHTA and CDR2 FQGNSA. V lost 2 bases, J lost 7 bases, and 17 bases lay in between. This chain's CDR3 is CASSLNGPQSSTQYF. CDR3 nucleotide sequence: TGTGCCAGCAGCTTAAATGGGCCCCAGTCGTCGACCCAGTACTTC.

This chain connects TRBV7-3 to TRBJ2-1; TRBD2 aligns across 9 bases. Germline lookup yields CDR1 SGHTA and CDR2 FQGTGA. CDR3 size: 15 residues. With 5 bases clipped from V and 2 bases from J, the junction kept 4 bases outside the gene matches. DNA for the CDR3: TGTGCCAGCAGCACCCGACTAGCGGCCTACAATGAGCAGTTCTTC. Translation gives CASSTRLAAYNEQFF.

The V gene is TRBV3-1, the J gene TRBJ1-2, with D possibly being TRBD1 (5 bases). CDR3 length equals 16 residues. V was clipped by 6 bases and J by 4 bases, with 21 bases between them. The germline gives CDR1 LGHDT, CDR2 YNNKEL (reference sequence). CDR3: CASSPIGGRGFYGYTF. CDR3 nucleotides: TGTGCCAGCAGTCCAATTGGGGGTCGGGGCTTCTATGGCTACACCTTC.

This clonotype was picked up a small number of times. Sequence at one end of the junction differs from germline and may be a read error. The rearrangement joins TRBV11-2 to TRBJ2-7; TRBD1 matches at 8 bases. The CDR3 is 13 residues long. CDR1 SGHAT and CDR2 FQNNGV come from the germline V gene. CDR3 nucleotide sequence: TGTACCAGCCGCTGGACAGGGTCCTACGAGCAGTACTTC. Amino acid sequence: CTSRWTGSYEQYF.

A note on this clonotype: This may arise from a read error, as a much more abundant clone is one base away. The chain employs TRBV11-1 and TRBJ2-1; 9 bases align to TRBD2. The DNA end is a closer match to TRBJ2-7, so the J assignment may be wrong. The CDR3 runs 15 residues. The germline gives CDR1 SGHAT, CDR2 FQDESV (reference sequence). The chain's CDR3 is CASRPLAGKYNEQYF. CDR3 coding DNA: TGTGCCAGCAGACCCCTAGCGGGGAAGTACAATGAGCAGTACTTC.

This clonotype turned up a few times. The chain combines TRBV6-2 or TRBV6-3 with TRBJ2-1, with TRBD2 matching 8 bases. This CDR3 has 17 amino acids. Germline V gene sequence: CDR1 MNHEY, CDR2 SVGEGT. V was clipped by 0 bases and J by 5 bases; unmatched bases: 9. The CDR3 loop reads CASSYSISAGVNNEQFF. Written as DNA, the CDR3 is TGTGCCAGCAGTTACTCGATATCAGCGGGGGTAAACAATGAGCAGTTCTTC.

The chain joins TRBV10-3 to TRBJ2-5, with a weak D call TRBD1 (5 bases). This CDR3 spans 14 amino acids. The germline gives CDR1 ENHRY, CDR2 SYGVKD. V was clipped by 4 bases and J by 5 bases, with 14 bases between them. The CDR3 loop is CAISVSGSGETQYF. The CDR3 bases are TGTGCCATCAGTGTGTCAGGGTCTGGGGAGACCCAGTACTTC.